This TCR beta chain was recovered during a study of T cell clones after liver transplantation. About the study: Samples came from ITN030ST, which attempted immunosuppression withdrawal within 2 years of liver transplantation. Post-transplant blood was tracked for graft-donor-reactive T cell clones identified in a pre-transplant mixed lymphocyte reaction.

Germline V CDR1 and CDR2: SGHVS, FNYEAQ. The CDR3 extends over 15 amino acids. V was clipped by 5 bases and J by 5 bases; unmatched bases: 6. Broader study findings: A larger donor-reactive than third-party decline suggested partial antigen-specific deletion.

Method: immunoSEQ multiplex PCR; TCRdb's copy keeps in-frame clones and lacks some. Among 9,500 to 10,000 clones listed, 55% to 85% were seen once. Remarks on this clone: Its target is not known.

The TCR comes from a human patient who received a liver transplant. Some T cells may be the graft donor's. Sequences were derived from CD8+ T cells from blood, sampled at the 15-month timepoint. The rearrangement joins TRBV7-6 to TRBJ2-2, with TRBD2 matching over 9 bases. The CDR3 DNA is TGTGCCAGCAGCCCGGGGACTAGCTATACCGGGGAGCTGTTTTTT. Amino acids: CASSPGTSYTGELFF.